This entry lists 30 T cell receptor beta chains sequenced from one sample in a study of identical twins. TCRdb ran MiXCR on the 5' RACE reads and lists one entry per CDR3 protein. There are fewer than 650,000 distinct CDR3 sequences in the sample; approximately 9.6% occur only once, and under 3% lies in the top ten. Separately, the same data were catalogued under a study of yellow fever vaccine responses in identical twins.

Material: PBMCs. These TCRs come from a woman between 18 and 29 years old in good health.

The chain links TRBV29-1 to TRBJ2-7; D is ambiguous. Germline V gene lookup returns CDR1 SQVTM and CDR2 ANQGSEA. Trimming left V 0 bases short and J 6 bases short, with 21 bases between. This CDR3 is built from 16 residues. The CDR3 is CSVEDYSAKAGFEQYF. Written as DNA, the CDR3 is TGCAGCGTTGAAGATTATTCGGCCAAAGCTGGGTTCGAGCAGTACTTC.

V gene TRBV7-8 combines with J gene TRBJ2-7, with TRBD1 as a possible D gene (6 bases). Deletions cut 6 bases from V and 12 bases from J, with 21 bases between. Germline V gene sequence: CDR1 SGHVS, CDR2 FQNEAQ. CDR3 size: 13 residues. CDR3 sequence reads: CASSPLQGGQWYF. In DNA, the CDR3 is TGTGCCAGCAGTCCCCTACAGGGCGGGCAATGGTACTTC.

This clonotype has just a few counts. V and J are TRBV12-3 or TRBV12-4 and TRBJ1-6; TRBD1 might be the D (6 bases). CDR3 length: 16 amino acids. V lost 7 bases, J lost 0 bases, and 13 bases lay in between. CDR3: CASKRQALSYNSPLHF. The CDR3 DNA reads TGTGCCAGCAAGAGACAGGCGCTCTCCTATAATTCACCCCTCCACTTT.

Ten or more counts support this clonotype. This chain links TRBV20-1 with TRBJ2-3; 7 bases map to TRBD1. Germline CDR1 is DFQATT and CDR2 is SNEGSKA (reference sequence). The CDR3 sequence is 13 residues long. Trimming cost V 5 bases and J 1 base; bases outside gene matches: 3. The CDR3 nucleotides read TGCAGTGCTGACAGGGAAGGCACAGATACGCAGTATTTT. Encoded protein: CSADREGTDTQYF.

V usage is TRBV9 and J usage is TRBJ2-7; TRBD2 matches 8 bases. The trim removed 4 bases at V and 5 bases at J, leaving 11 bases unmatched. The CDR3 has 15 amino acids. Germline assignment: CDR1 SGDLS and CDR2 YYNGEE. The CDR3 DNA reads as TGTGCCAGCAGCCCTCCGGGACTAGGGGTCCACGAGCAGTACTTC. It specifies CASSPPGLGVHEQYF.

This clonotype was seen a handful of times. The rearrangement links TRBV2 to TRBJ2-7; 7 bases align to TRBD1. J gave up 5 bases and V 8 bases, and 15 bases lay outside the gene matches. The V gene's germline CDR1 is SNHLY and CDR2 FYNNEI. The CDR3 has 15 residues. The CDR3 protein is CASVFDRDFGDEQYF. In DNA form, the CDR3 reads TGTGCCAGCGTATTTGACAGGGATTTTGGGGACGAGCAGTACTTC.

This rearrangement joins TRBV6-6 to TRBJ1-5; D is undetermined. There are 13 residues in the CDR3. Trimming removed 4 bases from V and 4 bases from J, with 8 bases in between. The germline gives CDR1 MNHNY, CDR2 SVGAGI (reference sequence). The CDR3 DNA reads TGTGCCAGCAGTTCCCATGGGAATCAGCCCCAGCATTTT. As protein: CASSSHGNQPQHF.

The chain carries TRBV28 and TRBJ1-1; D is undetermined. The CDR3 covers 14 residues. V lost 5 bases and J lost 0, with 10 bases in between. CDR1 and CDR2 (germline): MDHEN, SYDVKM. CDR3 sequence: CASSQPSMNTEAFF. As DNA, the CDR3 is TGTGCCAGCAGTCAACCAAGTATGAACACTGAAGCTTTCTTT.

The chain combines TRBV20-1 with TRBJ1-4; 9 bases match TRBD1. CDR3 length: 12 residues. V gave up 5 bases and J gave up 15 bases; unmatched junction bases: 10. Per the germline V gene, CDR1 is DFQATT and CDR2 is SNEGSKA (reference sequence). CDR3 loop: CSAGNPGQGLFF. The CDR3 DNA reads TGCAGTGCTGGAAACCCGGGACAGGGCTTGTTTTTT.

This clonotype appeared a few times. This chain connects TRBV3-1 to TRBJ1-6, with 9 nucleotides matching TRBD1. The V gene end was trimmed by 6 bases and the J gene end by 4 bases; junction bases not matched to a gene: 4. This CDR3 region has 15 residues. Germline V gene lookup returns CDR1 LGHDT and CDR2 YNNKEL (reference sequence). Written as DNA, the CDR3 is TGTGCCAGCAGTTGGGACAGGGAGTATAATTCACCCCTCCACTTT. As protein: CASSWDREYNSPLHF.

This clonotype was seen only a few times. The chain uses TRBV28 and TRBJ1-6; D ambiguous. The germline CDR1 and CDR2 sequences are MDHEN and SYDVKM. V lost 7 bases, J lost 10 bases, and 17 bases lay in between. The CDR3 runs 14 residues. In nucleotides, the CDR3 is TGTGCCAGCACCAGCAAGGTGGGAGGATCACCCCTCCACTTT. Its translation: CASTSKVGGSPLHF. The variable domain in full, with the rest retrieved from reference TRBV28 and TRBJ1-6, is DVKVTQSSRYLVKRTGEKVFLECVQDMDHENMFWYRQDPGLGLRLIYFSYDVKMKEKGDIPEGYSVSREKKERFSLILESASTNQTSMYLCASTSKVGGSPLHFGNGTRLTVT.

This chain links TRBV20-1 with TRBJ1-1; D remains ambiguous. Germline assignment: CDR1 DFQATT and CDR2 SNEGSKA (reference sequence). Trimming left V 0 bases short and J 4 bases short, with 15 bases between. This CDR3 contains 15 residues. CDR3 residues: CSARDFADGSTEAFF. The DNA for the CDR3 is TGCAGTGCTAGAGACTTCGCCGACGGTAGCACTGAAGCTTTCTTT.

This clonotype appeared many times. This chain joins TRBV9 and TRBJ2-1, with TRBD1 matching 10 bases. This CDR3 region has 15 residues. V was clipped by 3 bases and J by 6 bases; unmatched bases: 6. CDR1 SGDLS and CDR2 YYNGEE come from the germline V gene. The CDR3 DNA is TGTGCCAGCAGCGGGGTGACAGGGGGCCCCAATGAGCAGTTCTTC. Amino acids: CASSGVTGGPNEQFF.

This clonotype was recorded at least ten times. This chain joins TRBV28 and TRBJ2-7; TRBD2 matches at 10 bases. The junction had 9 bases not matched to a gene; V was cut back by 4 bases and J by 3 bases. The germline V gene encodes CDR1 MDHEN and CDR2 SYDVKM. This CDR3 is 16 amino acids long. The CDR3 spells CASSSPLLAGNYEQYF. CDR3 in DNA: TGTGCCAGCAGTTCCCCCCTACTAGCGGGAAACTACGAGCAGTACTTC.

The rearrangement joins TRBV5-1 to TRBJ1-1; D is ambiguous. V was shortened by 6 bases and J by 0 bases, with 12 bases between the two germline ends. The CDR3 sequence is 14 residues long. Germline V gene sequence: CDR1 SGHRS, CDR2 YFSETQ. CDR3 sequence (DNA): TGCGCCAGCACGGCAGCATCTATGAACACTGAAGCTTTCTTT. Translated: CASTAASMNTEAFF.

J is TRBJ2-2 and V is TRBV29-1; D remains ambiguous. Germline V gene data show CDR1 as SQVTM and CDR2 as ANQGSEA. There are 10 residues in the CDR3. The V gene lost 5 bases and the J gene lost 8 bases, with 6 bases spanning the gap. Here the CDR3 reads CSVLSGELFF. The CDR3 DNA reads as TGCAGCGTTTTATCGGGGGAGCTGTTTTTT.

Concerning this clonotype itself: A junction boundary mismatches the germline segment, possibly from a read error. This chain links TRBV4-3 with TRBJ2-5, with D hard to call. CDR1 LGHNA and CDR2 YSLEER come from the germline V gene. The CDR3 loop spans 13 amino acids. CDR3: CASIQKYQETQYF. The CDR3 bases are TGCGCCAGCATCCAAAAGTACCAAGAGACCCAGTACTTC.

The chain is built from TRBV30 and TRBJ1-1; no clear D. The germline gives CDR1 GTSNPN, CDR2 SVGIG (reference sequence). The V end lost 1 base, the J end lost 2 bases, and 8 bases lay between the germline ends. This CDR3 has 13 residues. CDR3 in amino acids: CAWSDPPNTEAFF. The CDR3 nucleotides are TGTGCCTGGAGTGATCCCCCAAACACTGAAGCTTTCTTT.

This clonotype was found a few times. The chain carries TRBV6-5 and TRBJ1-1, with 8 positions matching TRBD1. J lost 5 bases, V lost 0 bases, and 8 bases had no gene match. The CDR3 has 16 residues. Germline loops: CDR1 MNHEY, CDR2 SVGAGI. The CDR3 DNA reads TGTGCCAGCAGTTACTCGCGGACAGGGTGGTTGACTGAAGCTTTCTTT. This gives the protein CASSYSRTGWLTEAFF.

This chain connects TRBV20-1 to TRBJ2-7; D uncertain. V dropped 0 bases and J dropped 0 bases, with 12 bases sitting between them. CDR1 and CDR2 (germline): DFQATT, SNEGSKA (reference sequence). This CDR3 is 15 amino acids long. The CDR3 nucleotides read TGCAGTGCTAGAGATGGGAAAGGGCTCTCCTACGAGCAGTACTTC. Encoded protein: CSARDGKGLSYEQYF.

This clonotype appeared many times. The chain combines TRBV3-1 with TRBJ1-1, with D hard to call. From germline, CDR1 is LGHDT and CDR2 YNNKEL (reference sequence). V gave up 7 bases and J gave up 2 bases, with 5 bases separating them. CDR3 length: 11 amino acids. In DNA, the CDR3 is TGTGCCAGCATCTCAAACACTGAAGCTTTCTTT. Encoded protein: CASISNTEAFF.

This chain uses TRBV4-3 with TRBJ2-7; perhaps TRBD1 as D (6 bases). The ends were cut back, 0 bases at V and 2 bases at J, with 20 bases in the middle. Germline V lookup: CDR1 LGHNA, CDR2 YSLEER. This CDR3 is built from 18 residues. The CDR3 spells CASSQDVSSRGLAYEQYF. The CDR3, as DNA: TGCGCCAGCAGCCAAGATGTATCGTCCAGGGGCCTCGCCTACGAGCAGTACTTC.

This clonotype was detected ten times or more. This chain joins TRBV6-5 and TRBJ2-1; possible D gene TRBD2, 7 bases. The CDR3 has 15 amino acids. V was cut by 2 bases and J by 8 bases, with 16 bases left in between. The V gene's germline CDR1 is MNHEY and CDR2 SVGAGI. This CDR3 is CASSYGGALSDEQFF. The CDR3 coding sequence is TGTGCCAGCAGTTACGGGGGGGCCTTAAGCGATGAGCAGTTCTTC.

V gene TRBV11-2 combines with J gene TRBJ2-5; D unclear. Germline V gene sequence: CDR1 SGHAT, CDR2 FQNNGV. There are 13 residues in the CDR3. Trimming cost V 5 bases and J 4 bases, with 11 bases left between them. CDR3 amino acids: CASSAPVGETQYF. The CDR3 DNA reads TGTGCCAGCAGCGCACCCGTCGGAGAGACCCAGTACTTC.

The chain couples TRBV4-2 to TRBJ2-3; the match to TRBD2 covers 12 bases. Germline values: CDR1 LGHNA, CDR2 YNFKEQ. V shed 0 bases, J shed 3 bases, and the junction held 10 bases outside the gene matches. The CDR3 covers 19 residues. CDR3 bases: TGTGCCAGCAGCCAAGATGGGCGAAAGACTAGCGGGAGTACAGATACGCAGTATTTT. Its translation: CASSQDGRKTSGSTDTQYF.

The sample holds a few counts of this clonotype. The CDR3 nucleotides are TGTGCCAGCAGCTTATCCGCCGAGGACGAGCAGTACTTC. This codes for CASSLSAEDEQYF. V and J are TRBV7-9 and TRBJ2-7; D uncertain. The V end was cut by 2 bases, the J end by 5 bases, with 10 bases between. Looked up from germline, CDR1 is SEHNR and CDR2 is FQNEAQ (reference sequence). This CDR3 has 13 residues.

This chain uses TRBV18 with TRBJ1-5; no clear D. The CDR3 spans 13 residues. Trimming pared 3 bases from V and 5 bases from J, leaving 8 bases between. From germline, CDR1 is KGHSH and CDR2 LQKENI. In nucleotides, the CDR3 is TGTGCCAGCTCACCTGCCGGGGATCAGCCCCAGCATTTT. Translating gives CASSPAGDQPQHF. Complete variable domain (other parts from reference TRBV18 and TRBJ1-5): NAGVMQNPRHLVRRRGQEARLRCSPMKGHSHVYWYRQLPEEGLKFMVYLQKENIIDESGMPKERFSAEFPKEGPSILRIQQVVRGDSAAYFCASSPAGDQPQHFGDGTRLSIL.

This clonotype has just a few counts. V is TRBV20-1 and J is TRBJ2-1; TRBD1 matches 9 bases. The J segment lost 1 base and the V segment lost 0 bases, leaving 7 bases of the junction unmatched. The CDR3 extends over 17 amino acids. Per the germline V gene, CDR1 is DFQATT and CDR2 is SNEGSKA (reference sequence). For the CDR3, the DNA is TGCAGTGCTAGAGATGTAGGACAGGGGAGGTCCTACAATGAGCAGTTCTTC. The encoded protein is CSARDVGQGRSYNEQFF.

This clonotype was counted a few times. V gene TRBV12-3 or TRBV12-4 combines with J gene TRBJ2-1; maybe TRBD2 (5 bases). Trimming cost V 7 bases and J 11 bases, with 12 bases left between them. The CDR3 sequence is 11 residues long. The CDR3 sequence is CASTRGLKQFF. DNA for the CDR3: TGTGCCAGCACCCGAGGACTGAAGCAGTTCTTC.

The chain has TRBV2 and TRBJ1-5; perhaps TRBD1 as D (6 bases). The CDR3 consists of 14 residues. The V end was cut by 6 bases, the J end by 4 bases, with 13 bases between. Looked up from germline, CDR1 is SNHLY and CDR2 is FYNNEI. CDR3 in DNA: TGTGCCAGCAGCGACCTAGGACAGAATCAGCCCCAGCATTTT. As protein: CASSDLGQNQPQHF.